The entry that follows covers one T cell receptor beta chain sequence. The sample belongs to a study of T cell changes during pregnancy in multiple sclerosis. Sequencing was performed with immunoSEQ multiplex PCR; in TCRdb, only in-frame clones are kept and a portion is missing. Altogether some 74,000 clones are present, approximately 92% being singletons, with the ten largest covering under 3%. Trimming removed 2 bases from V and 3 bases from J; junction bases left unmatched: 9. The CDR3 runs to 17 residues. The source of this sequence is a female donor with multiple sclerosis, enrolled in a pregnancy study. V and J are TRBV5-3 and TRBJ1-2; the match to TRBD1 covers 11 bases. TRBV5-3 is known as an ORF, though its function is uncertain. The sequencing here drew on peripheral blood, taken before pregnancy. The chain's CDR3 is CARSLFPGTGGDYGYTF. CDR3 DNA: TGTGCCAGAAGCTTATTTCCCGGGACAGGGGGTGACTATGGCTACACCTTC.